This TCR beta chain was identified during a study of T cell changes during pregnancy in multiple sclerosis. Sequencing used immunoSEQ multiplex PCR; TCRdb keeps in-frame clones, though not all of them. The table records 35,000 to 55,000 clones, about 92% of them present only once. This CDR3 has 16 amino acids. The rearrangement joins TRBV21-1 to TRBJ2-3; the DNA was not used to check the table's D call, TRBD2. TRBV21-1 is shown as a pseudogene. Sequenced: peripheral blood. This receptor was obtained from a female donor with multiple sclerosis, enrolled in a pregnancy study. CDR3 sequence: CASSKERGGDTDTQYF. In DNA form, the CDR3 reads TGTGCCAGCAGCAAAGAGAGGGGAGGGGACACAGATACGCAGTATTTT.